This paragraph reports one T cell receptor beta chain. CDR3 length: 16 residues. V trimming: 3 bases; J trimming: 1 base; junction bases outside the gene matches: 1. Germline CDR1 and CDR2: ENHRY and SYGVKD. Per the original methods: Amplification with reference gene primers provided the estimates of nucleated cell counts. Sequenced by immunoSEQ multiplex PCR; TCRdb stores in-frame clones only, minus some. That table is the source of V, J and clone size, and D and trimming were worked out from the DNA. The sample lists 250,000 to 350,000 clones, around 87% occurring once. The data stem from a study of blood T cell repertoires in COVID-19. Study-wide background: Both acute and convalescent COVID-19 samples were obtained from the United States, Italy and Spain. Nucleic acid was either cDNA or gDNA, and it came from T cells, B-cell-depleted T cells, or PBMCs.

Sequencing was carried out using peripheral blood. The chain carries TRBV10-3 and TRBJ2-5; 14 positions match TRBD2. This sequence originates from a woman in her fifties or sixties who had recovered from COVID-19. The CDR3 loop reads CAISDGTSGGQETQYF. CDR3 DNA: TGTGCCATCAGTGATGGGACTAGCGGGGGCCAAGAGACCCAGTACTTC.